These 30 T cell receptor beta chains came from one sample sequenced in a study of blood T cell repertoires in COVID-19. TCRdb's table, derived via immunoSEQ multiplex PCR, lists solely in-frame clones and lacks some. This repertoire shows 210,000 or so clones, about nine tenths found once; its top ten account for nearly 4.5%. Sequenced: peripheral blood. The receptors stem from a man aged 50 to 59 with acute or convalescent COVID-19.

The chain recombines TRBV30 with TRBJ1-4; 7 nucleotides match TRBD1. This CDR3 has 12 residues. V was clipped by 5 bases and J by 3 bases; unmatched bases: 0. CDR1 GTSNPN and CDR2 SVGIG come from the germline V gene (reference sequence). This CDR3 reads CAWGTANEKLFF. The CDR3 DNA is TGTGCCTGGGGGACAGCTAATGAAAAACTGTTTTTT.

The rearrangement links TRBV19 to TRBJ2-3; 9 positions match TRBD2. Germline V gene lookup returns CDR1 LNHDA and CDR2 SQIVND (reference sequence). The CDR3 covers 16 residues. V lost 5 bases and J lost 5; bases outside the gene matches: 11. The CDR3 loop is CASSPGTSSVLDTQYF. The DNA of the CDR3 is TGTGCCAGTAGTCCGGGGACTAGCTCGGTTTTAGATACGCAGTATTTT.

The chain employs TRBV11-2 and TRBJ2-1, with D perhaps matching TRBD1 (6 bases). The CDR3 extends over 14 amino acids. Germline lookup yields CDR1 SGHAT and CDR2 FQNNGV. V gave up 6 bases and J gave up 7 bases, with 16 bases separating them. In DNA, the CDR3 is TGTGCCAGCAGACTTACAGGGTTGGGTAATGAGCAGTTCTTC. Protein: CASRLTGLGNEQFF. The full variable domain, in which reference TRBV11-2 and TRBJ2-1 provide the parts outside the CDR3, is EAGVAQSPRYKIIEKRQSVAFWCNPISGHATLYWYQQILGQGPKLLIQFQNNGVVDDSQLPKDRFSAERLKGVDSTLKIQPAKLEDSAVYLCASRLTGLGNEQFFGPGTRLTVL.

J is TRBJ2-5 and V is TRBV5-5; 10 nucleotides match TRBD2. After removal of 5 bases from V and 2 bases from J, the junction contained 12 bases not matched to a gene. Germline V lookup: CDR1 SGHKS, CDR2 YYEKEE (reference sequence). This CDR3 is built from 17 residues. CDR3 sequence reads: CASSLALAGADQETQYF. The CDR3, as DNA: TGTGCCAGCAGTCTGGCGCTAGCGGGGGCCGATCAAGAGACCCAGTACTTC. Full variable domain (rest looked up from reference TRBV5-5 and TRBJ2-5): DAGVTQSPTHLIKTRGQQVTLRCSPISGHKSVSWYQQVLGQGPQFIFQYYEKEERGRGNFPDRFSARQFPNYSSELNVNALLLGDSALYLCASSLALAGADQETQYFGPGTRLLVL.

The chain links TRBV2 to TRBJ2-1, with D unclear. Trimming took off 4 bases at V and 2 bases at J, with 12 bases between the two ends. CDR1 is SNHLY and CDR2 is FYNNEI in the germline V gene. The CDR3 length is 15 residues. The CDR3 region is CASSVGTNPYNEQFF. As DNA, the CDR3 is TGTGCCAGCAGTGTGGGCACGAACCCCTACAATGAGCAGTTCTTC.

This clone was observed a single time. V usage is TRBV9 and J usage is TRBJ1-1; TRBD1 aligns across 7 bases. Germline V gene data show CDR1 as SGDLS and CDR2 as YYNGEE. The CDR3 spans 16 residues. The junction had 15 bases not matched to a gene; V was cut back by 3 bases and J by 7 bases. The CDR3 sequence is CASSGARQGSSDEAFF. CDR3 in DNA: TGTGCCAGCAGCGGCGCGAGACAGGGTTCTTCGGATGAAGCTTTCTTT.

The chain has TRBV6-1 and TRBJ1-2; D is undetermined. Germline V lookup: CDR1 MNHNS, CDR2 SASEGT. With 3 bases removed from V and 2 bases from J, the gap between germline ends came to 10 bases. The CDR3 totals 14 residues. DNA of the CDR3: TGTGCCAGCAGTGATCCGGGGAAGAACTATGGCTACACCTTC. It is translated as CASSDPGKNYGYTF.

This sequence joins TRBV19 and TRBJ2-1; D might be TRBD1 (5 bases). Germline lookup yields CDR1 LNHDA and CDR2 SQIVND (reference sequence). V was shortened by 7 bases and J by 7 bases, with 17 bases between the two germline ends. This CDR3 is 14 amino acids long. The CDR3 DNA is TGTGCCAGTAACCGGCCAGGGCAAAATAATGAGCAGTTCTTC. This codes for CASNRPGQNNEQFF. Variable domain in full (rest from reference TRBV19 and TRBJ2-1): DGGITQSPKYLFRKEGQNVTLSCEQNLNHDAMYWYRQDPGQGLRLIYYSQIVNDFQKGDIAEGYSVSREKKESFPLTVTSAQKNPTAFYLCASNRPGQNNEQFFGPGTRLTVL.

The chain couples TRBV19 to TRBJ2-5; 9 bases agree with TRBD2. The trim removed 0 bases at V and 5 bases at J, leaving 13 bases unmatched. CDR1 is LNHDA, CDR2 SQIVND, per germline (reference sequence). The CDR3 is 18 amino acids. This CDR3 reads CASSIEPSGGGARETQYF. CDR3 nucleotides: TGTGCCAGTAGTATAGAGCCGTCGGGCGGGGGGGCCCGGGAGACCCAGTACTTC.

This clone has a single count. The V gene is TRBV30, the J gene TRBJ1-5; D might be TRBD1 (6 bases). Trimming shortened V by 3 bases and J by 5 bases, and 11 bases separated the two germline ends. The CDR3 is 13 amino acids. CDR1 is GTSNPN and CDR2 is SVGIG in the germline V gene (reference sequence). In nucleotides, the CDR3 is TGTGCCTGGAGCCCACAGGGATATCAGCCCCAGCATTTT. Translating gives CAWSPQGYQPQHF.

CDR3 residues: CASSLKRNYGYTF. In DNA, the CDR3 is TGTGCCAGCAGCTTGAAGAGAAACTATGGCTACACCTTC. The chain joins TRBV11-2 to TRBJ1-2; D ambiguous. Trimming took off 3 bases at V and 2 bases at J, with 7 bases between the two ends. The CDR3 consists of 13 residues. Germline lookup yields CDR1 SGHAT and CDR2 FQNNGV.

This chain links TRBV5-1 with TRBJ1-4, with a tentative D call TRBD1 (6 bases). The V gene lost 5 bases and the J gene lost 5 bases, with 7 bases spanning the gap. Germline assignment: CDR1 SGHRS and CDR2 YFSETQ. The CDR3 runs to 12 residues. CDR3 sequence: CASRQGNEKLFF. The CDR3 DNA is TGCGCCAGCAGACAGGGCAATGAAAAACTGTTTTTT.

The rearrangement links TRBV5-4 to TRBJ1-1; perhaps TRBD1 as D (6 bases). The CDR3 totals 16 residues. CDR1 is SGHNT, CDR2 YYREEE, per germline (reference sequence). V lost 5 bases and J lost 5, with 22 bases in between. CDR3 nucleotide sequence: TGTGCCAGCAGTCACAGGGTTAAAGGAGGTTGGACTGAAGCTTTCTTT. Translation gives CASSHRVKGGWTEAFF.

This chain joins TRBV5-8 and TRBJ2-1; 8 nucleotides agree with TRBD1. The CDR3 contains 15 residues. V shed 2 bases, J shed 4 bases, and the junction held 5 bases outside the gene matches. Germline assignment: CDR1 SGHTS and CDR2 YDEGEE. The CDR3 sequence is CASSFEGQVYNEQFF. In DNA form, the CDR3 reads TGTGCCAGCAGCTTCGAGGGACAGGTTTACAATGAGCAGTTCTTC.

The gene calls are TRBV5-8 and TRBJ2-1; TRBD1 is a possible D gene (5 bases). This CDR3 comprises 14 residues. The V and J ends lost 0 bases and 5 bases respectively, with 9 bases between them. CDR1 and CDR2 from the germline V gene are SGHTS and YDEGEE. CDR3 bases: TGTGCCAGCAGCTTGGCCAGGACAAACAATGAGCAGTTCTTC. Translating gives CASSLARTNNEQFF.

This rearrangement joins TRBV7-6 to TRBJ2-1, with a possible D match to TRBD1 (6 bases). Germline values: CDR1 SGHVS, CDR2 FNYEAQ. Between the trimmed V and J ends, which lost 8 bases and 6 bases, there was a span of 17 bases. This CDR3 has 14 residues. The CDR3 DNA follows: TGTGCCAGCCAGACACAGACAGGTCCCAATGAGCAGTTCTTC. Its translation is CASQTQTGPNEQFF.

The V gene is TRBV27, the J gene TRBJ2-3; 11 positions match TRBD2. V was clipped by 2 bases and J by 9 bases; unmatched bases: 7. CDR1 is MNHEY, CDR2 SMNVEV, per germline (reference sequence). The CDR3 runs to 15 residues. The CDR3 is CASSLELAGGGTQYF. In DNA, the CDR3 is TGTGCCAGCAGTTTAGAGCTAGCGGGGGGTGGCACGCAGTATTTT.

The chain employs TRBV12-5 and TRBJ2-7, with 7 bases matching TRBD1. V dropped 1 base and J dropped 5; count of bases not matched to a gene: 5. This CDR3 has 14 residues. The germline gives CDR1 LGHNT, CDR2 FRNRAP. This CDR3 reads CASGLGTGLDEQYF. DNA of the CDR3: TGTGCTAGTGGTTTGGGGACAGGCCTGGACGAGCAGTACTTC.

The chain combines TRBV12-3 or TRBV12-4 with TRBJ1-1; D ambiguous. V was pared by 6 bases and J by 0 bases, with 8 bases between. The length of the CDR3 is 13 residues. CDR3 nucleotides: TGTGCCAGCAGGGCCACACTGAACACTGAAGCTTTCTTT. Protein: CASRATLNTEAFF.

The rearrangement links TRBV6-5 to TRBJ2-1, with D hard to call. CDR3 length: 13 residues. The germline V and J ends were trimmed by 8 bases and 1 base, with 9 bases remaining between them. Germline V gene sequence: CDR1 MNHEY, CDR2 SVGAGI. CDR3 nucleotide sequence: TGTGCCAGCCGGTCCCTATCCTACAATGAGCAGTTCTTC. Its protein is CASRSLSYNEQFF.

The chain joins TRBV5-1 to TRBJ1-5; weak D call: TRBD1 (6 bases). CDR3 length: 14 residues. Deletions cut 2 bases from V and 5 bases from J, with 11 bases between. The germline CDR1 and CDR2 sequences are SGHRS and YFSETQ. The CDR3 bases are TGCGCCAGCAGCTTAACAGGGATAGATCAGCCCCAGCATTTT. As protein: CASSLTGIDQPQHF.

The rearrangement uses TRBV3-1 (or the pseudogene TRBV3-2) and TRBJ2-5; TRBD2 matches 11 bases. This CDR3 contains 15 residues. After removal of 5 bases from V and 5 bases from J, the junction contained 7 bases not matched to a gene. Germline lookup yields CDR1 LGHDT and CDR2 YNNKEL (reference sequence). The chain's CDR3 is CASSKIAGGLETQYF. DNA for the CDR3: TGTGCCAGCAGCAAGATAGCGGGGGGGCTCGAGACCCAGTACTTC.

The chain employs TRBV11-2 and TRBJ2-3, with D perhaps TRBD2 (5 bases). CDR3 length: 14 residues. CDR1 and CDR2 from the germline V gene are SGHAT and FQNNGV. Between the trimmed V and J ends, which lost 2 bases and 1 base, there was a span of 7 bases. The CDR3 here is CASSLFGGTDTQYF. DNA for the CDR3: TGTGCCAGCAGCTTATTCGGGGGCACAGATACGCAGTATTTT.

This clone was recorded once. The chain carries TRBV19 and TRBJ1-5, with 9 bases identical to TRBD1. V shed 9 bases and J 4 bases; nucleotides not matched to a gene: 7. The CDR3 has 14 residues. The germline V gene encodes CDR1 LNHDA and CDR2 SQIVND (reference sequence). In DNA, the CDR3 is TGTGCCAGCCAGACCGGGACAGGGAATCAGCCCCAGCATTTT. Protein sequence: CASQTGTGNQPQHF.

The chain has TRBV7-9 and TRBJ1-4, with TRBD1 matching 9 bases. The CDR3 consists of 15 residues. Trimming at V came to 8 bases and at J to 5 bases, leaving 9 bases not matched to a gene. CDR1 is SEHNR and CDR2 is FQNEAQ in the germline V gene (reference sequence). The CDR3 is CASSSGGTGNEKLFF. CDR3 in DNA: TGTGCCAGCTCCTCCGGTGGGACAGGGAATGAAAAACTGTTTTTT. The whole variable domain, remainder taken from reference TRBV7-9 and TRBJ1-4, is DTGVSQNPRHKITKRGQNVTFRCDPISEHNRLYWYRQTLGQGPEFLTYFQNEAQLEKSRLLSDRFSAERPKGSFSTLEIQRTEQGDSAMYLCASSSGGTGNEKLFFGSGTQLSVL.

This clone has just a few counts. J is TRBJ1-2 and V is TRBV5-1, with 8 bases lining up with TRBD1. The ends lost 3 bases at V and 7 bases at J; junction bases unmatched: 8. This CDR3 is 14 amino acids long. Germline V gives CDR1 SGHRS, CDR2 YFSETQ. The CDR3 here is CASSSAAGGSGYTF. In DNA, the CDR3 is TGCGCCAGCAGCTCGGCGGCAGGGGGCTCTGGCTACACCTTC.

This sequence joins TRBV18 and TRBJ1-5; no reliable D call. The V gene's germline CDR1 is KGHSH and CDR2 LQKENI. This CDR3 is 16 amino acids long. The V gene lost 4 bases and the J gene lost 0 bases, with 13 bases spanning the gap. The CDR3 sequence: CASSLLDNDSNQPQHF. The CDR3 nucleotides read TGTGCCAGCTCACTACTTGACAATGATAGCAATCAGCCCCAGCATTTT.

This chain joins TRBV6-6 and TRBJ1-6; D remains unclear. Trimming shortened V by 5 bases and J by 6 bases, and 14 bases separated the two germline ends. This CDR3 has 15 residues. Germline assignment: CDR1 MNHNY and CDR2 SVGAGI (reference sequence). The CDR3 protein is CASSDYAVGNSPLHF. The CDR3 coding sequence is TGTGCCAGCAGTGACTATGCGGTGGGTAATTCACCCCTCCACTTT.

The rearrangement links TRBV9 to TRBJ1-4; 7 bases are shared with TRBD1. Trimming at V came to 4 bases and at J to 0 bases, leaving 6 bases not matched to a gene. The CDR3 has 16 residues. The germline CDR1 and CDR2 sequences are SGDLS and YYNGEE. The CDR3 DNA reads as TGTGCCAGCAGCCCATTTCAGGGGGCAACTAATGAAAAACTGTTTTTT. This gives the protein CASSPFQGATNEKLFF.

The genes are TRBV19 and TRBJ2-1; TRBD2 matches 14 bases. Looked up from germline, CDR1 is LNHDA and CDR2 is SQIVND (reference sequence). V shed 2 bases and J 2 bases; nucleotides not matched to a gene: 11. The CDR3 spans 20 residues. CDR3 bases: TGTGCCAGTAGTATAAGTGGGCCCGGGACTAGCGGGGGACCCTACAATGAGCAGTTCTTC. Its translation: CASSISGPGTSGGPYNEQFF.